The 17 T cell receptor beta chains below come from one sample, sequenced in a study of blood T cell repertoires in COVID-19. Data came from immunoSEQ multiplex PCR; TCRdb stores just in-frame clones and leaves some out. This sample yields some 400,000 clones, of which about 90% are seen a single time; about 10% belongs to the top ten. Sequencing was done on a sample of peripheral blood. The receptors originated from a woman aged 25 to 39 with COVID-19, enrolled during active disease.

This clone appeared once. The chain couples TRBV25-1 to TRBJ1-6, with 8 bases aligning to TRBD1. The CDR3 covers 16 residues. CDR1 is MGHDK and CDR2 is SYGVNS in the germline V gene. V trimming: 5 bases; J trimming: 1 base; junction bases outside the gene matches: 4. As DNA, the CDR3 is TGTGCCAGCAGTAGGACAGGGTCTTCCTATAATTCACCCCTCCACTTT. Protein: CASSRTGSSYNSPLHF. Full variable domain (remainder filled in from reference TRBV25-1 and TRBJ1-6): EADIYQTPRYLVIGTGKKITLECSQTMGHDKMYWYQQDPGMELHLIHYSYGVNSTEKGDLSSESTVSRIRTEHFPLTLESARPSHTSQYLCASSRTGSSYNSPLHFGNGTRLTVT.

The V and J genes are TRBV7-9 and TRBJ2-3; D is possibly TRBD2 (5 bases). CDR3 length: 14 residues. V dropped 5 bases and J dropped 0 bases, with 9 bases sitting between them. Germline V gene sequence: CDR1 SEHNR, CDR2 FQNEAQ (reference sequence). CDR3 sequence reads: CASSGRFSTDTQYF. CDR3 nucleotides: TGTGCCAGCAGCGGGAGATTTAGCACAGATACGCAGTATTTT. Supplemented by reference TRBV7-9 and TRBJ2-3, the full variable domain reads DTGVSQNPRHKITKRGQNVTFRCDPISEHNRLYWYRQTLGQGPEFLTYFQNEAQLEKSRLLSDRFSAERPKGSFSTLEIQRTEQGDSAMYLCASSGRFSTDTQYFGPGTRLTVL.

The chain combines TRBV9 with TRBJ2-1, with 13 bases matching TRBD2. This CDR3 is 18 amino acids long. CDR1 SGDLS and CDR2 YYNGEE come from the germline V gene. Trimming cost V 6 bases and J 2 bases; bases outside gene matches: 11. The CDR3 loop reads CASTRGTSGMFAYNEQFF. The CDR3 DNA reads TGTGCCAGCACCAGGGGGACTAGCGGGATGTTTGCCTACAATGAGCAGTTCTTC.

The rearrangement joins TRBV9 to TRBJ2-2; 11 bases agree with TRBD2. Per germline, CDR1 SGDLS and CDR2 YYNGEE. The junction had 8 bases not matched to a gene; V was cut back by 0 bases and J by 1 base. The CDR3 totals 19 residues. The CDR3 is CASSVAPSGRTRNTGELFF. CDR3 in DNA: TGTGCCAGCAGCGTAGCCCCTAGCGGGAGGACTAGGAACACCGGGGAGCTGTTTTTT.

The rearrangement links TRBV10-3 to TRBJ2-7; no reliable D call. CDR1 ENHRY and CDR2 SYGVKD come from the germline V gene. CDR3 size: 12 residues. The ends were cut back, 3 bases at V and 3 bases at J, with 6 bases in the middle. CDR3 residues: CAISDLGYEQYF. CDR3 DNA sequence: TGTGCCATCAGTGATCTAGGCTACGAGCAGTACTTC.

The chain uses TRBV28 and TRBJ1-2, with 8 bases fitting TRBD1. CDR3 size: 14 residues. CDR1 and CDR2 from the germline V gene are MDHEN and SYDVKM. Trimming removed 0 bases from V and 7 bases from J; junction bases left unmatched: 4. The DNA of the CDR3 is TGTGCCAGCAGTTTATGGTCGGACAGGGCTGGCTACACCTTC. Residues: CASSLWSDRAGYTF.

The chain uses TRBV28 and TRBJ2-7; 9 nucleotides match TRBD1. Germline V gives CDR1 MDHEN, CDR2 SYDVKM. The CDR3 has 14 residues. After removal of 4 bases from V and 3 bases from J, the junction contained 4 bases not matched to a gene. The CDR3: CASSSGQGIYEQYF. DNA of the CDR3: TGTGCCAGCAGTTCAGGACAGGGGATCTACGAGCAGTACTTC.

The rearrangement uses TRBV27 and TRBJ2-7, with D possibly being TRBD2 (7 bases). This CDR3 contains 13 residues. Germline CDR1 MNHEY, CDR2 SMNVEV (reference sequence). Trimming pared 3 bases from V and 3 bases from J, leaving 9 bases between. Here the CDR3 reads CASSFRGGYEQYF. The CDR3 bases are TGTGCCAGCAGTTTTAGGGGGGGCTACGAGCAGTACTTC.

The V call is TRBV15, the J call TRBJ2-2; D possibly corresponds to TRBD1 (5 bases). V lost 3 bases, J lost 0 bases, and 8 bases lay in between. CDR1 is LNHNV, CDR2 YYDKDF, per germline (reference sequence). This CDR3 spans 15 amino acids. DNA of the CDR3: TGTGCCACCAGCAGGACAGTGGCGAACACCGGGGAGCTGTTTTTT. This encodes CATSRTVANTGELFF. The entire variable domain, with the rest obtained from reference TRBV15 and TRBJ2-2, is as follows: DAMVIQNPRYQVTQFGKPVTLSCSQTLNHNVMYWYQQKSSQAPKLLFHYYDKDFNNEADTPDNFQSRRPNTSFCFLDIRSPGLGDTAMYLCATSRTVANTGELFFGEGSRLTVL.

V and J are TRBV30 and TRBJ2-3, with TRBD2 matching 9 bases. The CDR3 is 15 residues long. CDR1 and CDR2 from the germline V gene are GTSNPN and SVGIG (reference sequence). V trimming: 2 bases; J trimming: 5 bases; junction bases outside the gene matches: 8. CDR3 nucleotides: TGTGCCTGGAGTCCAACCTTAGCGGGAGAAGATACGCAGTATTTT. Amino acids: CAWSPTLAGEDTQYF.

This clone was counted a single time. The gene calls are TRBV9 and TRBJ2-5; tentatively, D is TRBD1 (6 bases). V shed 0 bases and J shed 5 bases, with 17 bases lying between them. CDR1 SGDLS and CDR2 YYNGEE come from the germline V gene. The length of the CDR3 is 16 residues. CDR3 region: CASSVAGTPEGETQYF. CDR3 bases: TGTGCCAGCAGCGTAGCGGGGACACCCGAAGGGGAGACCCAGTACTTC.

This sequence joins TRBV27 and TRBJ2-7, with 7 bases aligning to TRBD1. CDR3 size: 14 residues. V gave up 6 bases and J gave up 3 bases; unmatched junction bases: 8. Germline V gene data show CDR1 as MNHEY and CDR2 as SMNVEV (reference sequence). CDR3 sequence reads: CASRADRDLYEQYF. CDR3 coding DNA: TGTGCCAGCAGGGCCGACAGGGATCTCTACGAGCAGTACTTC.

The table lists this clone with a few counts. This chain uses TRBV6-1 with TRBJ2-4, with TRBD1 identical over 9 bases. CDR3 length: 17 amino acids. Germline trimming cut 4 bases from V and 0 bases from J; bases unmatched to any gene: 7. The germline V gene has CDR1 MNHNS and CDR2 SASEGT. The CDR3: CASSGTGAERAKNIQYF. Here the CDR3 DNA reads TGTGCCAGCAGTGGGACAGGGGCAGAGAGAGCCAAAAACATTCAGTACTTC.

A word on this clone: At one boundary the junction diverges from the germline segment, which might be a read error. V gene TRBV3-1 (or the pseudogene TRBV3-2) combines with J gene TRBJ2-3; the D is unclear. Germline V gives CDR1 LGHDT, CDR2 YNNKEL (reference sequence). This CDR3 region has 15 residues. The CDR3 DNA sequence: TGTGCCAGCACCCAAAGGTCCGGGTTGGCAGATACGCAGTATTTT. It codes for CASTQRSGLADTQYF.

CDR3 protein: CASSLWSHSNTEAFF. Here the CDR3 DNA reads TGTGCCAGCAGCCTCTGGAGTCACTCGAACACTGAAGCTTTCTTT. The chain employs TRBV3-1 (or the pseudogene TRBV3-2) and TRBJ1-1; D is ambiguous. The germline CDR1 and CDR2 sequences are LGHDT and YNNKEL (reference sequence). Trimming took 4 bases from V and 1 from J, leaving 13 bases between them. The CDR3 totals 15 residues.

This clone was seen only a few times. The rearrangement uses TRBV6-5 and TRBJ1-5; tentative D call: TRBD1 (5 bases). V shed 6 bases and J shed 3 bases, with 15 bases lying between them. CDR3 size: 15 residues. CDR1 and CDR2 (germline): MNHEY, SVGAGI. CDR3 loop: CASRPWTRDNQPQHF. The CDR3 nucleotides are TGTGCCAGCAGGCCATGGACCAGGGACAATCAGCCCCAGCATTTT.

V usage is TRBV11-2 and J usage is TRBJ2-7; 7 positions agree with TRBD2. The CDR3 runs to 13 residues. V was clipped by 0 bases and J by 6 bases; unmatched bases: 2. Germline values: CDR1 SGHAT, CDR2 FQNNGV. CDR3 nucleotides: TGTGCCAGCAGCTTAGATGGGGGGGGCGAGCAGTACTTC. It yields the protein CASSLDGGGEQYF.